The table lists the clone carrying this TCR beta chain with a few counts. The data were taken from a study of T-cell memory formation after mild COVID-19. V was pared by 5 bases and J by 1 base, with 16 bases between. Germline CDR1 reads SGHVS; CDR2 reads FQNEAQ. The CDR3 is 16 residues long. A single record per CDR3 protein comes from TCRdb applying MiXCR to the 5' RACE reads. The table has around 140,000 distinct CDR3 sequences, 15% to 20% seen once. The source material was PBMCs or a T cell subset sorted from them (not recorded which). This chain connects TRBV7-8 to TRBJ2-3, with D perhaps matching TRBD1 (6 bases). The TCR originated in an adult woman who had mild COVID-19 (a few samples of this study predate the infection). Cell type and time point are not known. The CDR3 protein is CASSRDQTGRTDTQYF. The CDR3 region has the DNA TGTGCCAGCAGCCGAGACCAGACAGGACGCACAGATACGCAGTATTTT.